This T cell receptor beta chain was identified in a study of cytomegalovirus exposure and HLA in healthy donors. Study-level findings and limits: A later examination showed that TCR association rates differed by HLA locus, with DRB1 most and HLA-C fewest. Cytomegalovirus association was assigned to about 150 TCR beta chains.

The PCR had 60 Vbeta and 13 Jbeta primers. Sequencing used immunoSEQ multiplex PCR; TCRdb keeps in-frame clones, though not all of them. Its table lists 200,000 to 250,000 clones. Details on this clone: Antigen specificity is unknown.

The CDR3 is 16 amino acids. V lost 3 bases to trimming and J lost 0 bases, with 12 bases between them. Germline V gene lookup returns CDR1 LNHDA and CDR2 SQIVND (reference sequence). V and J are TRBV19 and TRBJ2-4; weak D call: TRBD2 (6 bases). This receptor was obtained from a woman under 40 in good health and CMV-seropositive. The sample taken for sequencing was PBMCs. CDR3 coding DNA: TGTGCCAGTAGTATGTGGGGGGTAGGAGCCAAAAACATTCAGTACTTC. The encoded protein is CASSMWGVGAKNIQYF.